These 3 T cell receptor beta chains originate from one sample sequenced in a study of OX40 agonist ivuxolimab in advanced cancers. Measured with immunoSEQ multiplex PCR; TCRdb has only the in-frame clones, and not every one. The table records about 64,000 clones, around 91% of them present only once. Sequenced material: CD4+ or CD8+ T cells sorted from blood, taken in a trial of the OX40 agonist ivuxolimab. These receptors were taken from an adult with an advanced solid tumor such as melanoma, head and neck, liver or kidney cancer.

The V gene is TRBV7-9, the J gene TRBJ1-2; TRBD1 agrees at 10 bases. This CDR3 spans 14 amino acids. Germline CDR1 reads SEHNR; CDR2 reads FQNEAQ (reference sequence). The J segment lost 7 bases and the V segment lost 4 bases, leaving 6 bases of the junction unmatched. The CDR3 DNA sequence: TGTGCCAGCAGCTCCGGGACAGGGGTTTTTGGCTACACCTTC. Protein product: CASSSGTGVFGYTF. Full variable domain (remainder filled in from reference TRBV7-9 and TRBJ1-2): DTGVSQNPRHKITKRGQNVTFRCDPISEHNRLYWYRQTLGQGPEFLTYFQNEAQLEKSRLLSDRFSAERPKGSFSTLEIQRTEQGDSAMYLCASSSGTGVFGYTFGSGTRLTVV.

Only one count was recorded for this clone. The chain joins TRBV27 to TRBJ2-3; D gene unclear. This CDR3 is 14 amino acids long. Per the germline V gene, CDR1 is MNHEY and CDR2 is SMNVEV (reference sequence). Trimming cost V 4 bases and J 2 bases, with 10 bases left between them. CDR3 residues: CASSSLDHTDTQYF. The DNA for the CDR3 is TGTGCCAGCAGTTCCCTAGATCACACAGATACGCAGTATTTT.

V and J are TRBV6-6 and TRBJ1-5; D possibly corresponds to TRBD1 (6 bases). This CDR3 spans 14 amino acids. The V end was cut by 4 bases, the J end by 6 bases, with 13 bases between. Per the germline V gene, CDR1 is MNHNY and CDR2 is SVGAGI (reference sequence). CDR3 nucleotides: TGTGCCAGCAGTTGGACAGTTTACGGTCAGCCCCAGCATTTT. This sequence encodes CASSWTVYGQPQHF.